These 12 T cell receptor beta chains share one sample of origin, sequenced in a study of cytomegalovirus exposure and HLA in healthy donors. The primer mix had 60 Vbeta and 13 Jbeta primers. The repertoire was sequenced with immunoSEQ multiplex PCR; TCRdb's copy has only in-frame clones and lacks some. In total, the table holds about 99,000 clones. The sample consisted of PBMCs. The receptor source for this set is a man aged 35 to 55 in good health and CMV-seronegative.

The chain links TRBV19 to TRBJ2-2; 7 positions agree with TRBD2. The J segment lost 4 bases and the V segment lost 2 bases, leaving 10 bases of the junction unmatched. Germline CDR1 is LNHDA and CDR2 is SQIVND (reference sequence). The CDR3 is 17 residues long. As DNA, the CDR3 is TGTGCCAGTAGTATACCTCCTCGGGGGGTGGCCACCGGGGAGCTGTTTTTT. Residues: CASSIPPRGVATGELFF.

The gene calls are TRBV7-8 and TRBJ1-1; tentative D call: TRBD1 (6 bases). V was shortened by 5 bases and J by 5 bases, with 15 bases between the two germline ends. This CDR3 region has 14 residues. Per the germline V gene, CDR1 is SGHVS and CDR2 is FQNEAQ. The CDR3 nucleotides are TGTGCCAGCAGCGGAACAGGGATCGGGACTGAAGCTTTCTTT. It translates to CASSGTGIGTEAFF. The whole variable domain, remainder taken from reference TRBV7-8 and TRBJ1-1, is GAGVSQSPRYKVAKRGQDVALRCDPISGHVSLFWYQQALGQGPEFLTYFQNEAQLDKSGLPSDRFFAERPEGSVSTLKIQRTQQEDSAVYLCASSGTGIGTEAFFGQGTRLTVV.

The chain has TRBV5-8 and TRBJ1-2; no definite D call. Germline-derived CDR1 and CDR2 are SGHTS and YDEGEE. V was pared by 4 bases and J by 8 bases, with 15 bases between. The CDR3 extends over 13 amino acids. CDR3 coding DNA: TGTGCCAGCAGCGGGAGCCCTCTAGGCGGCTACACCTTC. This encodes CASSGSPLGGYTF.

The chain has TRBV19 and TRBJ2-3, with D possibly TRBD2 on 5 matching bases. V lost 5 bases and J lost 6, with 6 bases in between. Germline lookup yields CDR1 LNHDA and CDR2 SQIVND (reference sequence). The CDR3 extends over 11 amino acids. This chain's CDR3 is CASSSGDTQYF. DNA for the CDR3: TGTGCCAGTAGTTCGGGGGATACGCAGTATTTT.

V and J are TRBV7-2 and TRBJ2-3, with 10 bases lining up with TRBD2. CDR1 SGHTA and CDR2 FQGNSA come from the germline V gene. The CDR3 loop spans 16 amino acids. The V segment lost 0 bases and the J segment 6 bases; nucleotides outside the gene matches: 6. The DNA for the CDR3 is TGTGCCAGCAGCTTAGCCGCTAGCGGGAGTGTGGATACGCAGTATTTT. This sequence encodes CASSLAASGSVDTQYF.

The chain employs TRBV4-1 and TRBJ1-3; 7 nucleotides match TRBD1. Germline values: CDR1 MGHRA, CDR2 YSYEKL. J lost 4 bases, V lost 0 bases, and 9 bases had no gene match. CDR3 size: 17 residues. In DNA form, the CDR3 reads TGCGCCAGCAGCCAAGAATCGGGCAGGGGGACCGGAAACACCATATATTTT. Translation gives CASSQESGRGTGNTIYF.

The chain's CDR3 is CASKGTASTDTQYF. CDR3 nucleotides: TGTGCCAGCAAGGGGACAGCCAGCACAGATACGCAGTATTTT. This chain uses TRBV7-2 with TRBJ2-3; 7 bases agree with TRBD1. Germline loops: CDR1 SGHTA, CDR2 FQGNSA. This CDR3 region has 14 residues. The junction had 4 bases not matched to a gene; V was cut back by 7 bases and J by 0 bases.

The J gene is TRBJ2-5, the V gene TRBV7-8; 8 nucleotides agree with TRBD2. This CDR3 comprises 16 residues. The V gene end was trimmed by 3 bases and the J gene end by 4 bases; junction bases not matched to a gene: 10. CDR1 is SGHVS and CDR2 is FQNEAQ in the germline V gene. DNA of the CDR3: TGTGCCAGCAGCTTGTTAGAAACGGGAGGGGTAGAGACCCAGTACTTC. This sequence encodes CASSLLETGGVETQYF.

The chain joins TRBV19 to TRBJ1-4; D is unresolved. The CDR3 extends over 16 amino acids. The V end lost 11 bases, the J end lost 0 bases, and 19 bases lay between the germline ends. CDR1 and CDR2 (germline): LNHDA, SQIVND (reference sequence). This CDR3 is CAELVLSGPTNEKLFF. CDR3 sequence (DNA): TGTGCCGAATTAGTGCTCAGCGGTCCAACTAATGAAAAACTGTTTTTT.

V is TRBV9 and J is TRBJ2-4; 8 nucleotides line up with TRBD2. This CDR3 has 15 amino acids. Germline-derived CDR1 and CDR2 are SGDLS and YYNGEE. The J segment lost 0 bases and the V segment lost 3 bases, leaving 2 bases of the junction unmatched. CDR3 sequence (DNA): TGTGCCAGCAGCGCTAGCGGGCTAGCCAAAAACATTCAGTACTTC. As protein: CASSASGLAKNIQYF.

The CDR3 DNA follows: TGTGCCAGCACCCGATCCCGGGGGGACTATGGCTACACCTTC. Its translation: CASTRSRGDYGYTF. This chain links TRBV11-2 with TRBJ1-2; TRBD1 might be the D (5 bases). The V gene lost 7 bases and the J gene lost 3 bases, with 15 bases spanning the gap. CDR1 and CDR2 (germline): SGHAT, FQNNGV. The CDR3 is 14 residues long.

The chain couples TRBV5-4 to TRBJ1-5; TRBD1 aligns across 8 bases. The CDR3 consists of 16 residues. The V gene end was trimmed by 0 bases and the J gene end by 0 bases; junction bases not matched to a gene: 2. CDR1 and CDR2 from the germline V gene are SGHNT and YYREEE (reference sequence). CDR3 DNA sequence: TGTGCCAGCAGCTTGGGGGGACAGGTTAGCAATCAGCCCCAGCATTTT. Translated, it gives CASSLGGQVSNQPQHF.